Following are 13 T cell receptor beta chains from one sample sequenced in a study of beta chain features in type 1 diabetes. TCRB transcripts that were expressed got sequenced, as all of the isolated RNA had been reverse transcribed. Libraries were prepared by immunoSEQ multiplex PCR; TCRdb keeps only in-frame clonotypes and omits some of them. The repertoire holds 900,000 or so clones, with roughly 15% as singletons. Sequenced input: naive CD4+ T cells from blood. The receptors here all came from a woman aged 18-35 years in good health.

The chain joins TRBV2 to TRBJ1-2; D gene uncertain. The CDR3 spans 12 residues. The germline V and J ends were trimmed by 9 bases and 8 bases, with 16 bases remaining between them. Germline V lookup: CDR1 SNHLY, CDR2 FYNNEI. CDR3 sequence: CASSPAARGYTF. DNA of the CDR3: TGTGCCAGTAGTCCGGCAGCTCGAGGCTACACCTTC.

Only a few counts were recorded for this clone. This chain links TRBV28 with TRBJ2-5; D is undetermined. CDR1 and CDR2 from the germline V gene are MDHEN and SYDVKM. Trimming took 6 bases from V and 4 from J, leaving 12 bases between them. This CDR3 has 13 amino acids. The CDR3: CASSRRPRETQYF. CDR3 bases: TGTGCCAGCAGCCGACGACCAAGAGAGACCCAGTACTTC.

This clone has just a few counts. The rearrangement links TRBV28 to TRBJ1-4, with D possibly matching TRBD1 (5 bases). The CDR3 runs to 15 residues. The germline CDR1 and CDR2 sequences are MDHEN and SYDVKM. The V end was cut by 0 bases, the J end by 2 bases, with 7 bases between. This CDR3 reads CASSLWGTTNEKLFF. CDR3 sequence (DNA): TGTGCCAGCAGTTTATGGGGGACCACTAATGAAAAACTGTTTTTT.

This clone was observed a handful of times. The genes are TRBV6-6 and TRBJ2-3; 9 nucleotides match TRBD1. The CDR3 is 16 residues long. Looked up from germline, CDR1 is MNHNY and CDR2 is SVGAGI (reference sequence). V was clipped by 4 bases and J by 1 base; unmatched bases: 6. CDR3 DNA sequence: TGTGCCAGCAGTTCCACAGGGGGCTCGGGCACAGATACGCAGTATTTT. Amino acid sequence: CASSSTGGSGTDTQYF.

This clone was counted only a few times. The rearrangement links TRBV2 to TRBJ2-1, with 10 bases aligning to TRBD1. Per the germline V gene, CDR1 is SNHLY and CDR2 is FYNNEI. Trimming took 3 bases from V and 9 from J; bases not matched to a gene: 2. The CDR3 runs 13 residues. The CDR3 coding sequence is TGTGCCAGCAGTGAGGACAGGGGGGTTGAGCAGTTCTTC. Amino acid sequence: CASSEDRGVEQFF.

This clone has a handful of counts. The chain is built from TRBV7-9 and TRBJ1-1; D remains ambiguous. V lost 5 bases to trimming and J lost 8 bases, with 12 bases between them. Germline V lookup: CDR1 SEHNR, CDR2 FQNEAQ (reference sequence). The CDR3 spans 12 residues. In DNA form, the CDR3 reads TGTGCCAGCAGCCCTCTCCCAGGCGAAGCTTTCTTT. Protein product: CASSPLPGEAFF.

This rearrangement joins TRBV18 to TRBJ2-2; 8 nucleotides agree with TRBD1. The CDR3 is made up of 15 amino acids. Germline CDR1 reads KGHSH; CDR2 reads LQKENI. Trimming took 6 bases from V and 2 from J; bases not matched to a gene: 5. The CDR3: CASSPGTGNTGELFF. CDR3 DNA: TGTGCCAGCTCTCCCGGGACAGGCAACACCGGGGAGCTGTTTTTT.

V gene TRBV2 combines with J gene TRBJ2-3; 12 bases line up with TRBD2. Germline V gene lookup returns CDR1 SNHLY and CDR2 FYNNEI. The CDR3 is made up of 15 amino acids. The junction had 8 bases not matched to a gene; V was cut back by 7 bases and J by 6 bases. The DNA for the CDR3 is TGTGCCAGCACGTACCGACTAGCGGGGGTCGATACGCAGTATTTT. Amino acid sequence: CASTYRLAGVDTQYF.

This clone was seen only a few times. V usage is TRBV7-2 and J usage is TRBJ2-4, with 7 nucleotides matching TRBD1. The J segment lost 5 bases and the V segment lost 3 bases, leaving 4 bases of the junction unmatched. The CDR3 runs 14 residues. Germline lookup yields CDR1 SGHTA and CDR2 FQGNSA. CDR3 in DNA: TGTGCCAGCAGCTTGACGACAGGGCAAAACATTCAGTACTTC. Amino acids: CASSLTTGQNIQYF.

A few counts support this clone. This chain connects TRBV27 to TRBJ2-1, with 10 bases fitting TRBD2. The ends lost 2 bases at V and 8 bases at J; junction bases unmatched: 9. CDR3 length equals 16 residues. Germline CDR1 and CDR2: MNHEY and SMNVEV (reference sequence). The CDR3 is CASSLVTSGWSDEQFF. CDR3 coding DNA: TGTGCCAGCAGTTTAGTGACTAGCGGGTGGAGTGATGAGCAGTTCTTC.

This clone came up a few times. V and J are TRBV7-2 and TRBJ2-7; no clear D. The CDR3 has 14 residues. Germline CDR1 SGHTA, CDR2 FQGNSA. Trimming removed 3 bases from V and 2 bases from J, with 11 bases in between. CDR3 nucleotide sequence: TGTGCCAGCAGCTTGGGCGGCCTGCCCTACGAGCAGTACTTC. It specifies CASSLGGLPYEQYF.

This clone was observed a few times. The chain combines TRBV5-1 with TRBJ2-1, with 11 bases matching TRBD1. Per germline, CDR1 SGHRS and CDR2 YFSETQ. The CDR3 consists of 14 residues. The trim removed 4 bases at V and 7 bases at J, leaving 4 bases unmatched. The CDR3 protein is CASSIGTGGNEQFF. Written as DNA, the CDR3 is TGCGCCAGCAGCATAGGGACAGGGGGGAATGAGCAGTTCTTC.

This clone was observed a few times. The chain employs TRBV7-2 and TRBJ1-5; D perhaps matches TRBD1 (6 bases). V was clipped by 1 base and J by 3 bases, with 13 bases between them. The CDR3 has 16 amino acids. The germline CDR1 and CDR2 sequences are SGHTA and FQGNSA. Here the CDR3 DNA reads TGTGCCAGCAGCTTAGTGGGGGCGAGTTCCAATCAGCCCCAGCATTTT. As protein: CASSLVGASSNQPQHF.